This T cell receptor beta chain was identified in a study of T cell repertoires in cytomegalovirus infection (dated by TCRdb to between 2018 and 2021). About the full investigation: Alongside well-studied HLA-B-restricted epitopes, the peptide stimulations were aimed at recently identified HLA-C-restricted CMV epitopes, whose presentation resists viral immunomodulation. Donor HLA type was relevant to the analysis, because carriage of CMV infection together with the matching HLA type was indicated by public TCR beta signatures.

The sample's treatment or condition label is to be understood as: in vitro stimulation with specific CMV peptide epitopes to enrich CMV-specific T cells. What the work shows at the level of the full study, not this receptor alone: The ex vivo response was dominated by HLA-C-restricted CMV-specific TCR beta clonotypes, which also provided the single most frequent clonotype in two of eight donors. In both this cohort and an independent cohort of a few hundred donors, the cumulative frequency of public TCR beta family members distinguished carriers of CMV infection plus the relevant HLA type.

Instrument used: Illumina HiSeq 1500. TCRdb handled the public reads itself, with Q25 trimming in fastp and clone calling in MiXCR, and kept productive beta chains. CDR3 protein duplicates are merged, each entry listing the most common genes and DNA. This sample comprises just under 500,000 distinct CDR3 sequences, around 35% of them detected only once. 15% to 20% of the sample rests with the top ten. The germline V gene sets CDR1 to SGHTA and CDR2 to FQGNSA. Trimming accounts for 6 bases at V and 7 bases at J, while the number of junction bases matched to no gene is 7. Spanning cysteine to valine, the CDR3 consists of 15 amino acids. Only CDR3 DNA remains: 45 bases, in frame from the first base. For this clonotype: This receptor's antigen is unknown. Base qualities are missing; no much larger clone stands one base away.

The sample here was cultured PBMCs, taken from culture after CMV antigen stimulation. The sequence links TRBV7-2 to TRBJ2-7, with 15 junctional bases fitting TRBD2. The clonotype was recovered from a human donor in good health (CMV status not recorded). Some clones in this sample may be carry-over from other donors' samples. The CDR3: CASSGGLAGGREQYV. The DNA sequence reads TGTGCCAGCAGTGGTGGACTAGCGGGAGGGCGTGAGCAGTACGTC.